The sequence of this T cell receptor (beta chain) was determined in a study of technical replicates of blood from a few donors. The table lists this clone with a few counts. Produced via immunoSEQ multiplex PCR; TCRdb's table is partial and in-frame only. The profile covers approximately 76,000 clones, with about 86% appearing a single time and under 5.5% taken by the ten largest. CDR3 length: 14 amino acids. Unmatched junction bases numbered 5, after V lost 4 bases and J lost 3 bases. Germline V lookup: CDR1 MGHRA, CDR2 YSYEKL. V and J are TRBV4-1 and TRBJ2-7, with 8 bases fitting TRBD2. Sequenced sample: PBMCs. The clonotype was recovered from a human donor in good health. Some clones in this sample may be carry-over from other donors' samples. For the CDR3, the DNA is TGCGCCAGCAGCCCTTCGGGGGGGATCTACGAGCAGTACTTC. This gives the protein CASSPSGGIYEQYF.